A selection of T cell receptor beta chains follows, all from one sample in a study of blood T cell repertoires in COVID-19. Libraries were prepared by immunoSEQ multiplex PCR; TCRdb keeps only in-frame clonotypes and omits some of them. The sample holds some 300,000 clones, around 89% seen once. The sample was PBMCs or T cells enriched from blood (not recorded which). The source is a woman aged 55-75 years in a cohort exposed to, infected with or recovered from COVID-19 (not recorded which). Each CDR3 is given with its conserved first and last residue. The order of the fields is D gene, V gene, J gene, clone size, CDR3 DNA, CDR3 protein. A D gene is named only where the DNA matches it firmly. For some rows the clone size is stated as once, few or many, or as a class when expanded; others skip it.

D: NA
V: TRBV24-1
J: TRBJ2-7
size: NA
DNA: TGTGCCACCAGTGATTACCGACATGATCAGTACTTC
CDR3: CATSDYRHDQYF

D: TRBD2
V: TRBV7-8
J: TRBJ2-1
size: NA
DNA: TGTGCCAGCAGCTTAAGGACTAGCAGCTACAATGAGCAGTTCTTC
CDR3: CASSLRTSSYNEQFF

D: TRBD1
V: TRBV7-6
J: TRBJ2-5
size: few
DNA: TGTGCCAGCAGCTTTACGGGACAGGGGTTTCCATACTTC
CDR3: CASSFTGQGFPYF

D: TRBD1
V: TRBV13
J: TRBJ2-7
size: NA
DNA: TGTGCCAGCAGCAAAAGGGACAGTGCCTACGAGCAGTACTTC
CDR3: CASSKRDSAYEQYF

D: NA
V: TRBV6-2/TRBV6-3
J: TRBJ1-5
size: NA
DNA: TGTGCCAGCAGTTATCTGGGGCAAAGGAGCAATCAGCCCCAGCATTTT
CDR3: CASSYLGQRSNQPQHF

D: NA
V: TRBV6-5
J: TRBJ1-2
size: NA
DNA: TGTGCCAGCAGTTCGGACAAGACCTATGGCTACACCTTC
CDR3: CASSSDKTYGYTF

D: TRBD2
V: TRBV29-1
J: TRBJ2-2
size: NA
DNA: TGCAGCGTCCTAGCGGGGCGCGGCACCGGGGAGCTGTTTTTT
CDR3: CSVLAGRGTGELFF

D: NA
V: TRBV2
J: TRBJ2-7
size: NA
DNA: TGTGCCAGCCTAGGCCCCTCCTACGAGCAGTACTTC
CDR3: CASLGPSYEQYF

D: NA
V: TRBV7-2
J: TRBJ1-1
size: NA
DNA: TGTGCCAGCAGCCCGTTCAGGGGCACTGAAGCTTTCTTT
CDR3: CASSPFRGTEAFF

D: NA
V: TRBV24-1
J: TRBJ2-7
size: NA
DNA: TGTGCCACCAGTGATCCGTTAATGGCAGAGCAGTACTTC
CDR3: CATSDPLMAEQYF

D: NA
V: TRBV10-3
J: TRBJ1-1
size: few
DNA: TGTGCCATCAGTGAGTTTCTCCAGGACACTGAAGCTTTCTTT
CDR3: CAISEFLQDTEAFF

D: NA
V: TRBV11-1
J: TRBJ1-2
size: NA
DNA: TGTGCCAGCAGCTTAGAGACTTTGACAGCTAACTATGGCTACACCTTC
CDR3: CASSLETLTANYGYTF

D: TRBD1
V: TRBV6-5
J: TRBJ2-3
size: NA
DNA: TGTGCCAGCAGTTACTCCGACCCCGGGACAGGAGATACGCAGTATTTT
CDR3: CASSYSDPGTGDTQYF

D: NA
V: TRBV28
J: TRBJ1-2
size: NA
DNA: TGTGCCAGCAGTTTAATAGGTCAAAGCGGCTATGGCTACACCTTC
CDR3: CASSLIGQSGYGYTF

D: TRBD2
V: TRBV7-2
J: TRBJ2-3
size: NA
DNA: TGTGCCAGCAGCTCGGGACTAGCGGGAGGGCCGGTTATCACAGATACGCAGTATTTT
CDR3: CASSSGLAGGPVITDTQYF

D: NA
V: TRBV30
J: TRBJ2-7
size: NA
DNA: TGTGCCTGGAGTGTTCGCGGGTCGAACCCCTACGAGCAGTACTTC
CDR3: CAWSVRGSNPYEQYF

D: TRBD1
V: TRBV28
J: TRBJ1-4
size: NA
DNA: TGTGCCAGCAGTTTAAGGACAGGGTCGAATGAAAAACTGTTTTTT
CDR3: CASSLRTGSNEKLFF

D: NA
V: TRBV24-1
J: TRBJ2-2
size: NA
DNA: TGTGCCACCAGTCTTTACGGGGGGGAGCTGTTTTTT
CDR3: CATSLYGGELFF

D: NA
V: TRBV7-2
J: TRBJ1-5
size: NA
DNA: TGTGCCAGCAGCTTAGAGTCGCGCCAGCCCCAGCATTTT
CDR3: CASSLESRQPQHF

D: NA
V: TRBV30
J: TRBJ2-3
size: NA
DNA: TGTGCCTGGAGTGGAGGCGGGAGTGGGGGGCAAGATACGCAGTATTTT
CDR3: CAWSGGGSGGQDTQYF

D: TRBD1
V: TRBV28
J: TRBJ1-1
size: NA
DNA: TGTGCCAGCAGTTTACGAACAGGGGTGGCTTTCTTT
CDR3: CASSLRTGVAFF

D: NA
V: TRBV6-2/TRBV6-3
J: TRBJ2-4
size: NA
DNA: TGTGCCAGCAGTTACCAAAAGTACACAAGAGCCAAAAACATTCAGTACTTC
CDR3: CASSYQKYTRAKNIQYF

D: TRBD1
V: TRBV9
J: TRBJ2-7
size: NA
DNA: TGTGCCAGCGGGACAGGGGTCTTCTACGAGCAGTACTTC
CDR3: CASGTGVFYEQYF

D: NA
V: TRBV4-3
J: TRBJ2-1
size: NA
DNA: TGCGCCAGCAGCCAGGGAGAGGGTGAGCAGTTCTTC
CDR3: CASSQGEGEQFF

D: TRBD2
V: TRBV7-2
J: TRBJ2-1
size: NA
DNA: TGTGCCAGCACCGCCCAACCGGGACTAACCTACAATGAGCAGTTCTTC
CDR3: CASTAQPGLTYNEQFF

D: NA
V: TRBV5-1
J: TRBJ2-2
size: NA
DNA: TGCGCCAGCAGCCCACTAACAGGGACGAGGGGGGAGCTGTTTTTT
CDR3: CASSPLTGTRGELFF

D: NA
V: TRBV10-1
J: TRBJ2-7
size: NA
DNA: TGCGCCAGCAGCCTGACTCTAGCCCACGAGCAGTACTTC
CDR3: CASSLTLAHEQYF

D: TRBD1
V: TRBV7-9
J: TRBJ1-5
size: NA
DNA: TGTGCCAGCAGCTTAGCGACAGGGGGCTCTCAGCCCCAGCATTTT
CDR3: CASSLATGGSQPQHF

D: NA
V: TRBV18
J: TRBJ2-7
size: NA
DNA: TGTGCCAGCTCACCGGCCTTCCCCTACGAGCAGTACTTC
CDR3: CASSPAFPYEQYF